A single sample gave rise to the 17 T cell receptor beta chains below, sequenced in a study of blood T cell repertoires in COVID-19. TCRdb keeps only in-frame clones here, not all; method: immunoSEQ multiplex PCR. The sample lists over 400,000 clones; just over 85% were seen once. Sequencing was performed on peripheral blood. The receptors shown here come from a woman in her 30s with active or convalescent COVID-19.

The chain links TRBV29-1 to TRBJ1-1; no reliable D call. With 7 bases removed from V and 7 bases from J, the gap between germline ends came to 13 bases. Germline values: CDR1 SQVTM, CDR2 ANQGSEA. This CDR3 comprises 11 residues. CDR3 coding DNA: TGCAGCGCAATGGAAACAGATGAAGCTTTCTTT. Translated: CSAMETDEAFF.

The J gene is TRBJ1-4, the V gene TRBV6-1, with 7 bases aligning to TRBD1. Unmatched junction bases numbered 5, after V lost 3 bases and J lost 4 bases. The CDR3 runs 15 residues. Germline-derived CDR1 and CDR2 are MNHNS and SASEGT. CDR3 coding DNA: TGTGCCAGCAGTGACGTGGGACAGATTAATGAAAAACTGTTTTTT. Amino acids: CASSDVGQINEKLFF.

The chain recombines TRBV5-1 with TRBJ2-5; TRBD2 matches at 10 bases. The length of the CDR3 is 16 residues. Germline loops: CDR1 SGHRS, CDR2 YFSETQ. The ends lost 2 bases at V and 3 bases at J; junction bases unmatched: 7. The CDR3 here is CASSLGTSGAEETQYF. CDR3 coding DNA: TGCGCCAGCAGCTTAGGAACTAGCGGGGCGGAAGAGACCCAGTACTTC.

The chain recombines TRBV29-1 with TRBJ2-7; 9 bases are shared with TRBD1. In germline, CDR1 is SQVTM, CDR2 ANQGSEA. Losses at the gene ends were 7 bases for V and 1 base for J; bases not matched to a gene: 14. The CDR3 is 16 residues long. The CDR3 nucleotides are TGCAGCGCGGCTGGGACAGGGTTTGAAGGATCCTACGAGCAGTACTTC. Protein: CSAAGTGFEGSYEQYF.

The table lists this clone with a few counts. The chain joins TRBV27 to TRBJ2-7; 7 positions match TRBD1. This CDR3 contains 13 residues. V was pared by 8 bases and J by 5 bases, with 9 bases of the junction left unmatched. Germline V gene sequence: CDR1 MNHEY, CDR2 SMNVEV (reference sequence). The CDR3 loop is CASARGGEDEQYF. DNA for the CDR3: TGTGCCAGCGCCCGAGGGGGCGAGGACGAGCAGTACTTC.

The V gene is TRBV6-5, the J gene TRBJ1-5, with D tentatively TRBD1 (5 bases). The V and J ends lost 2 bases and 0 bases respectively, with 11 bases between them. Germline V gene data show CDR1 as MNHEY and CDR2 as SVGAGI. The CDR3 loop spans 16 amino acids. CDR3 coding DNA: TGTGCCAGCAGTTACGGAGGGACGGGTAGCAATCAGCCCCAGCATTTT. This translates into CASSYGGTGSNQPQHF.

This clone turned up a few times. V is TRBV9 and J is TRBJ2-3; 7 nucleotides agree with TRBD2. The CDR3 runs 17 residues. CDR1 is SGDLS, CDR2 YYNGEE, per germline. J lost 3 bases, V lost 3 bases, and 13 bases had no gene match. CDR3 nucleotide sequence: TGTGCCAGCAGCGGCCCTTCGGGGGGTTCTTTGACAGATACGCAGTATTTT. Translating it yields CASSGPSGGSLTDTQYF.

This clone has a single count. The genes are TRBV27 and TRBJ1-2; D unresolved. V lost 5 bases and J lost 2, with 9 bases in between. Per germline, CDR1 MNHEY and CDR2 SMNVEV (reference sequence). There are 13 residues in the CDR3. As DNA, the CDR3 is TGTGCCAGCAGTCCGTCGGGGAACTATGGCTACACCTTC. As protein: CASSPSGNYGYTF.

The chain recombines TRBV7-9 with TRBJ2-7; 12 positions agree with TRBD2. J gave up 7 bases and V 2 bases, and 6 bases lay outside the gene matches. Germline lookup yields CDR1 SEHNR and CDR2 FQNEAQ (reference sequence). The CDR3 spans 15 residues. The CDR3 bases are TGTGCCAGCAGCTTACCTCTAGCGGGGGGGCGTGAGCAGTACTTC. Its translation is CASSLPLAGGREQYF.

The genes are TRBV11-2 and TRBJ2-3; the match to TRBD2 covers 7 bases. V trimming: 5 bases; J trimming: 2 bases; junction bases outside the gene matches: 10. Germline V gives CDR1 SGHAT, CDR2 FQNNGV. The length of the CDR3 is 16 residues. CDR3 loop: CASSPTSADNTDTQYF. The DNA of the CDR3 is TGTGCCAGCAGCCCAACTAGCGCTGACAACACAGATACGCAGTATTTT.

V and J are TRBV2 and TRBJ2-4; TRBD1 matches at 7 bases. Losses at the gene ends were 6 bases for V and 8 bases for J; bases not matched to a gene: 13. The germline V gene encodes CDR1 SNHLY and CDR2 FYNNEI. The CDR3 is 15 residues long. As DNA, the CDR3 is TGTGCCAGCAGAACTACTGACAGGGCCGGGGACATTCAGTACTTC. Translated, it gives CASRTTDRAGDIQYF.

The rearrangement uses TRBV6-5 and TRBJ2-3; D might be TRBD2 (6 bases). From germline, CDR1 is MNHEY and CDR2 SVGAGI. V was cut by 6 bases and J by 1 base, with 14 bases left in between. The CDR3 runs to 15 residues. The CDR3 reads CASRLRGGGTDTQYF. In nucleotides, the CDR3 is TGTGCCAGCAGACTGCGGGGTGGAGGCACAGATACGCAGTATTTT.

This clone was picked up one time. The genes are TRBV3-1 (or the pseudogene TRBV3-2) and TRBJ1-2, with 8 bases that match TRBD1. Trimming at V came to 2 bases and at J to 7 bases, leaving 6 bases not matched to a gene. From germline, CDR1 is LGHDT and CDR2 YNNKEL (reference sequence). There are 14 residues in the CDR3. CDR3 DNA: TGTGCCAGCAGCCAAACTGATACAGGGGGTGGCTACACCTTC. This gives the protein CASSQTDTGGGYTF.

CDR3 residues: CASRIPPPGAYGYTF. DNA of the CDR3: TGTGCCAGCCGGATACCTCCACCAGGGGCCTATGGCTACACCTTC. This chain links TRBV6-5 with TRBJ1-2, with D perhaps matching TRBD1 (6 bases). This CDR3 comprises 15 residues. The germline V and J ends were trimmed by 8 bases and 4 bases, with 20 bases remaining between them. Germline-derived CDR1 and CDR2 are MNHEY and SVGAGI.

This clone has more than one count but fewer than ten. This chain uses TRBV27 with TRBJ1-2; D gene uncertain. This CDR3 comprises 15 residues. Germline V CDR1 and CDR2: MNHEY, SMNVEV (reference sequence). The V end lost 1 base, the J end lost 4 bases, and 13 bases lay between the germline ends. The CDR3 DNA sequence: TGTGCCAGCAGTTTATGGAACAGTTCCCCCTATGGCTACACCTTC. Protein: CASSLWNSSPYGYTF.

The V gene is TRBV5-1, the J gene TRBJ2-7, with a possible D match to TRBD1 (7 bases). The CDR3 is 15 residues long. Germline V gene data show CDR1 as SGHRS and CDR2 as YFSETQ. V dropped 1 base and J dropped 4 bases, with 15 bases sitting between them. CDR3 coding DNA: TGCGCCAGCAGCTTGATCGCAGGGGGGACGTACGAGCAGTACTTC. It yields the protein CASSLIAGGTYEQYF.

The chain has TRBV9 and TRBJ1-1, with D tentatively TRBD1 (5 bases). Trimming took off 1 base at V and 6 bases at J, with 7 bases between the two ends. CDR1 and CDR2 (germline): SGDLS, YYNGEE. CDR3 length: 12 amino acids. The CDR3 protein is CASSVRTPEAFF. The CDR3 nucleotides are TGTGCCAGCAGCGTAAGGACACCTGAAGCTTTCTTT.